This TCR beta chain was sequenced during a study of cytomegalovirus exposure and HLA in healthy donors. The PCR had 60 Vbeta and 13 Jbeta primers. TCRdb's copy holds only in-frame clones and misses some; the assay was immunoSEQ multiplex PCR. Found here are more than 150,000 clones, around 81% of them singletons; the top ten hold around 2.2%. With V trimmed by 3 bases and J by 4 bases, 8 bases remained unmatched. CDR3 length: 15 amino acids. Germline CDR1 SGHVS, CDR2 FQNEAQ. Source material: PBMCs. This receptor was taken from a woman under 40 in good health and CMV-seronegative. The chain couples TRBV7-8 to TRBJ1-1, with 7 bases identical to TRBD1. The CDR3 DNA reads as TGTGCCAGCAGCTTTGGTGAGGGGGCCTCCACTGAAGCTTTCTTT. It is translated as CASSFGEGASTEAFF.